This is a list of T cell receptor beta chains from one sample in a study of shared clonotypes between healthy human individuals. The data were produced by immunoSEQ multiplex PCR, yet TCRdb's version contains in-frame clones alone and is incomplete. The table shows roughly 1,100,000 clones, with about 70% occurring only once. The sequencing input was memory CD4+ T cells sorted from blood. The receptor set was obtained from a man younger than 35 in good health. The CDR3 runs from the conserved cysteine through the conserved F or W. The D gene is left open where the match is weak. Expanded clones get a size class; other rows say once, few or many, or leave the size out.

abundance: NA
v_gene: TRBV28
d_gene: NA
j_gene: TRBJ1-4
CDR3aa: CASYSFFVVKLFF
CDR3nt: TGTGCCAGCTACTCTTTTTTCGTGGTAAAACTGTTTTTT

abundance: NA
v_gene: TRBV6-4
d_gene: TRBD1
j_gene: TRBJ1-2
CDR3aa: CASSPGTGGPYGYTF
CDR3nt: TGTGCCAGCAGCCCAGGGACAGGAGGCCCCTATGGCTACACCTTC

abundance: NA
v_gene: TRBV30
d_gene: TRBD2
j_gene: TRBJ2-5
CDR3aa: CAWSNGGKDQYF
CDR3nt: TGTGCCTGGAGTAACGGGGGGAAGGACCAGTACTTC

abundance: NA
v_gene: TRBV6-1
d_gene: NA
j_gene: TRBJ1-2
CDR3aa: CASSEGGALSYGYTF
CDR3nt: TGTGCCAGCAGTGAAGGGGGGGCCCTGTCTTATGGCTACACCTTC

abundance: NA
v_gene: TRBV5-1
d_gene: NA
j_gene: TRBJ2-3
CDR3aa: CASSYGVSTDTQYF
CDR3nt: TGCGCCAGCAGTTACGGGGTTAGCACAGATACGCAGTATTTT

abundance: NA
v_gene: TRBV30
d_gene: NA
j_gene: TRBJ1-2
CDR3aa: CAWTAANYGYTF
CDR3nt: TGTGCCTGGACGGCAGCAAACTATGGCTACACCTTC

abundance: NA
v_gene: TRBV5-1
d_gene: TRBD1
j_gene: TRBJ2-1
CDR3aa: CASSPDRSHEQFF
CDR3nt: TGCGCCAGCAGCCCGGACAGGTCCCATGAGCAGTTCTTC

abundance: NA
v_gene: TRBV2
d_gene: NA
j_gene: TRBJ2-3
CDR3aa: CASSEQGRADTQYF
CDR3nt: TGTGCCAGCAGTGAACAGGGACGGGCAGATACGCAGTATTTT

abundance: NA
v_gene: TRBV6-5
d_gene: TRBD1
j_gene: TRBJ1-4
CDR3aa: CASSNWDRAQRKLFF
CDR3nt: TGTGCCAGCAGTAACTGGGACAGGGCTCAACGAAAACTGTTTTTT

abundance: NA
v_gene: TRBV4-2
d_gene: TRBD2
j_gene: TRBJ2-2
CDR3aa: CASSQGGLAGGGELFF
CDR3nt: TGTGCCAGCAGCCAGGGGGGCCTAGCGGGAGGCGGGGAGCTGTTTTTT

abundance: NA
v_gene: TRBV6-5
d_gene: NA
j_gene: TRBJ1-6
CDR3aa: CASSYSNWRNSPLHF
CDR3nt: TGTGCCAGCAGTTACTCGAACTGGCGGAATTCACCCCTCCACTTT

abundance: NA
v_gene: TRBV6-5
d_gene: NA
j_gene: TRBJ2-3
CDR3aa: CASSSSLTADTQYF
CDR3nt: NA

abundance: NA
v_gene: TRBV5-8
d_gene: NA
j_gene: TRBJ1-2
CDR3aa: CASSNTGPNYGYTF
CDR3nt: TGTGCCAGCAGCAATACAGGGCCCAACTATGGCTACACCTTC

abundance: few
v_gene: TRBV27
d_gene: NA
j_gene: TRBJ1-2
CDR3aa: CASSPGTFGYTF
CDR3nt: TGTGCCAGCAGTCCCGGGACGTTTGGCTACACCTTC

abundance: NA
v_gene: TRBV18
d_gene: NA
j_gene: TRBJ2-3
CDR3aa: CASSPPSLSHGPRSTDTQYF
CDR3nt: TGTGCCAGCTCACCACCGTCACTAAGTCATGGACCTAGAAGCACAGATACGCAGTATTTT

abundance: NA
v_gene: TRBV6-5
d_gene: TRBD2
j_gene: TRBJ2-7
CDR3aa: CASSYSSGDHEQYF
CDR3nt: TGTGCCAGCAGTTACTCAAGCGGGGACCACGAGCAGTACTTC

abundance: NA
v_gene: TRBV12-1
d_gene: NA
j_gene: TRBJ1-2
CDR3aa: CASSLPTVGYCGYTF
CDR3nt: TGTGCCAGCAGCTTGCCGACCGTCGGGTACTGTGGCTACACCTTC

abundance: NA
v_gene: TRBV11-2
d_gene: NA
j_gene: TRBJ2-7
CDR3aa: CASNSRNAYEQYF
CDR3nt: TGTGCCAGCAACTCCAGGAACGCCTACGAGCAGTACTTC

abundance: few
v_gene: TRBV14
d_gene: TRBD2
j_gene: TRBJ2-3
CDR3aa: CASSQVFGLAGGTDTQYF
CDR3nt: TGTGCCAGCAGCCAAGTATTCGGACTAGCGGGAGGCACAGATACGCAGTATTTT

abundance: few
v_gene: TRBV4-3
d_gene: NA
j_gene: TRBJ2-3
CDR3aa: CASSQDLTGDTQYF
CDR3nt: TGCGCCAGCAGCCAAGATTTGACTGGTGATACGCAGTATTTT

abundance: NA
v_gene: TRBV11-3
d_gene: NA
j_gene: TRBJ2-3
CDR3aa: CASRAGSTDTQYF
CDR3nt: TGTGCCAGCAGGGCGGGGTCCACAGATACGCAGTATTTT

abundance: few
v_gene: TRBV10-1
d_gene: NA
j_gene: TRBJ2-7
CDR3aa: CASSDGQSYEQYF
CDR3nt: TGCGCCAGCAGTGACGGACAGTCCTACGAGCAGTACTTC

abundance: once
v_gene: TRBV30
d_gene: NA
j_gene: TRBJ1-2
CDR3aa: CAWIRGINYGYTF
CDR3nt: TGTGCCTGGATTCGGGGGATTAACTATGGCTACACCTTC

abundance: once
v_gene: TRBV6-1
d_gene: NA
j_gene: TRBJ2-7
CDR3aa: CASSLTTATYEQYF
CDR3nt: TGTGCCAGCAGCCTCACGACAGCGACCTACGAGCAGTACTTC

abundance: NA
v_gene: TRBV19
d_gene: NA
j_gene: TRBJ2-2
CDR3aa: CASSKRDLNTGELFF
CDR3nt: TGTGCCAGTAGTAAACGGGACCTAAACACCGGGGAGCTGTTTTTT

abundance: NA
v_gene: TRBV18
d_gene: NA
j_gene: TRBJ2-3
CDR3aa: CASSPPGLGSTDTQYF
CDR3nt: TGTGCCAGCTCACCACCTGGTCTGGGCAGCACAGATACGCAGTATTTT

abundance: NA
v_gene: TRBV4-1
d_gene: NA
j_gene: TRBJ1-1
CDR3aa: CASSRGGLGWQAFF
CDR3nt: TGCGCCAGCAGCCGGGGGGGGTTAGGGTGGCAAGCTTTCTTT

abundance: NA
v_gene: TRBV19
d_gene: NA
j_gene: TRBJ2-4
CDR3aa: CASSMRDPAKNIQYF
CDR3nt: TGTGCCAGTAGTATGAGAGACCCTGCCAAAAACATTCAGTACTTC

abundance: NA
v_gene: TRBV4-1
d_gene: NA
j_gene: TRBJ1-2
CDR3aa: CASSPKGIDRIGGYTF
CDR3nt: TGCGCCAGCAGCCCGAAGGGAATAGACAGGATTGGTGGCTACACCTTC

abundance: NA
v_gene: TRBV2
d_gene: NA
j_gene: TRBJ1-5
CDR3aa: CASKGGLSNQPQHF
CDR3nt: TGTGCCAGCAAAGGGGGACTGTCAAATCAGCCCCAGCATTTT

abundance: NA
v_gene: TRBV6-5
d_gene: TRBD1
j_gene: TRBJ2-5
CDR3aa: CASSWTGKETQYF
CDR3nt: TGTGCCAGCAGCTGGACAGGGAAAGAGACCCAGTACTTC

abundance: NA
v_gene: TRBV6-5
d_gene: NA
j_gene: TRBJ2-5
CDR3aa: CASSYGGSGSLETQYF
CDR3nt: TGTGCCAGCAGTTACGGGGGAAGCGGCTCTCTCGAGACCCAGTACTTC

abundance: once
v_gene: TRBV10-1
d_gene: NA
j_gene: TRBJ2-7
CDR3aa: CASSPGSNYEQYF
CDR3nt: TGCGCCAGCAGTCCAGGGTCTAACTACGAGCAGTACTTC

abundance: NA
v_gene: TRBV5-6
d_gene: NA
j_gene: TRBJ1-2
CDR3aa: CASSINDYGYTF
CDR3nt: TGTGCCAGCAGCATAAATGACTATGGCTACACCTTC

abundance: NA
v_gene: TRBV5-4
d_gene: NA
j_gene: TRBJ2-7
CDR3aa: CASSLDSRGYEQYF
CDR3nt: TGTGCCAGCAGCTTGGATTCTAGGGGCTACGAGCAGTACTTC

abundance: NA
v_gene: TRBV6-1
d_gene: TRBD2
j_gene: TRBJ2-1
CDR3aa: CASRGDLAGDNEQFF
CDR3nt: TGTGCCAGCAGGGGGGACTTAGCGGGAGACAATGAGCAGTTCTTC

abundance: NA
v_gene: TRBV5-4
d_gene: NA
j_gene: TRBJ2-6
CDR3aa: CATSDGGLGANVLTF
CDR3nt: TGTGCCACCTCAGACGGGGGGCTTGGGGCCAACGTCCTGACTTTC

abundance: NA
v_gene: TRBV19
d_gene: TRBD2
j_gene: TRBJ2-3
CDR3aa: CASSRASGADGDTQYF
CDR3nt: TGTGCCAGTAGTAGGGCTAGCGGGGCCGACGGAGATACGCAGTATTTT